The present TCR beta chain was sequenced within a study of siplizumab effects on memory and regulatory T cells. Germline assignment: CDR1 LNHDA and CDR2 SQIVND (reference sequence). The CDR3 is 15 residues long. V gave up 5 bases and J gave up 0 bases, with 11 bases separating them. The sample holds one count of this clone. TCRdb's copy holds only in-frame clones and misses some; the assay was immunoSEQ multiplex PCR. This table has more than 85,000 clones, about 90% appearing once. The sequenced sample was CD4+ T cells sorted from blood. The chain is built from TRBV19 and TRBJ1-5; D is undetermined. The source of this sequence is a human donor in good health. CDR3 nucleotides: TGTGCCAGTAGTGCCACTCAAAATAGCAATCAGCCCCAGCATTTT. It translates to CASSATQNSNQPQHF. Based on the CDR3 plus reference TRBV19 and TRBJ1-5, the full variable domain is DGGITQSPKYLFRKEGQNVTLSCEQNLNHDAMYWYRQDPGQGLRLIYYSQIVNDFQKGDIAEGYSVSREKKESFPLTVTSAQKNPTAFYLCASSATQNSNQPQHFGDGTRLSIL.